What follows are 32 T cell receptor beta chains derived from one specimen sequenced in a study of radiation and T cells in renal cell carcinoma. Time point here: blood 2 weeks post-SBRT. The sample's treatment: 15 Gy SBRT to primary tumor, nephrectomy 4 weeks later. Data came from immunoSEQ multiplex PCR; TCRdb stores just in-frame clones and leaves some out. The table has some 150,000 clones, roughly 87% seen once. Specimen: blood, collected from a patient whose treatment included radiotherapy and nephrectomy. All receptors come from a woman aged 50 to 60 with renal cell carcinoma.

This clone turned up a few times. One end of the junction is discordant with germline, which a read error may explain. The chain combines TRBV7-7 with TRBJ2-2; D is uncertain. This CDR3 has 13 residues. CDR1 is SSHAT, CDR2 FNYEAQ, per germline (reference sequence). CDR3 DNA: TGTGCTAGCAGCTCGACCAACACCGGGGAGCTGTTTTTT. It is translated as CASSSTNTGELFF.

The rearrangement uses TRBV7-9 and TRBJ2-7; 9 bases are a match to TRBD1. The CDR3 runs to 19 residues. V shed 5 bases, J shed 2 bases, and the junction held 19 bases outside the gene matches. Per germline, CDR1 SEHNR and CDR2 FQNEAQ (reference sequence). This chain's CDR3 is CASSLFRGTGQYGPYEQYF. The CDR3 DNA reads as TGTGCCAGCAGCCTCTTCCGCGGGACAGGGCAGTATGGTCCCTACGAGCAGTACTTC.

The J gene is TRBJ1-6, the V gene TRBV2; 7 bases agree with TRBD1. Trimming cost V 6 bases and J 6 bases; bases outside gene matches: 5. Germline V CDR1 and CDR2: SNHLY, FYNNEI. This CDR3 is 14 amino acids long. The CDR3 DNA reads TGTGCCAGCAGAAACAGGGGAATTAATTCACCCCTCCACTTT. Translation gives CASRNRGINSPLHF.

The CDR3 region is CASSSTGDYGYTF. DNA of the CDR3: TGCGCCAGCAGCTCGACAGGGGACTATGGCTACACCTTC. The V and J genes are TRBV5-1 and TRBJ1-2; 8 bases align to TRBD1. The CDR3 is 13 amino acids. Trimming took 3 bases from V and 3 from J; bases not matched to a gene: 1. Germline CDR1 and CDR2: SGHRS and YFSETQ. The full variable domain, completed using reference TRBV5-1 and TRBJ1-2, is KAGVTQTPRYLIKTRGQQVTLSCSPISGHRSVSWYQQTPGQGLQFLFEYFSETQRNKGNFPGRFSGRQFSNSRSEMNVSTLELGDSALYLCASSSTGDYGYTFGSGTRLTVV.

The gene calls are TRBV19 and TRBJ2-2, with a tentative D call TRBD2 (6 bases). Germline V gene sequence: CDR1 LNHDA, CDR2 SQIVND (reference sequence). The CDR3 runs to 13 residues. The V gene lost 6 bases and the J gene lost 5 bases, with 10 bases spanning the gap. The CDR3 is CASRLAGTGELFF. The DNA for the CDR3 is TGTGCCAGTAGACTAGCAGGGACCGGGGAGCTGTTTTTT. Using reference TRBV19 and TRBJ2-2 for the parts outside the CDR3, the full variable domain is DGGITQSPKYLFRKEGQNVTLSCEQNLNHDAMYWYRQDPGQGLRLIYYSQIVNDFQKGDIAEGYSVSREKKESFPLTVTSAQKNPTAFYLCASRLAGTGELFFGEGSRLTVL.

The J gene is TRBJ2-3, the V gene TRBV7-9, with 9 positions matching TRBD1. The V gene's germline CDR1 is SEHNR and CDR2 FQNEAQ (reference sequence). The CDR3 length is 14 residues. V was clipped by 5 bases and J by 4 bases; unmatched bases: 4. The CDR3 nucleotides read TGTGCCAGCAGCCCGGGACAGGGCGCAGATACGCAGTATTTT. The encoded protein is CASSPGQGADTQYF.

This chain connects TRBV15 to TRBJ2-1; 11 positions agree with TRBD2. Germline V CDR1 and CDR2: LNHNV, YYDKDF (reference sequence). CDR3 length: 16 amino acids. The junction had 7 bases not matched to a gene; V was cut back by 3 bases and J by 6 bases. The CDR3 here is CATSRGGTSGSNEQFF. The CDR3 DNA reads TGTGCCACCAGCAGGGGAGGGACTAGCGGATCCAATGAGCAGTTCTTC.

In DNA form, the CDR3 reads TGTGCCAGCAGCTTACCGGGACTAGCGACCTCCTACAATGAGCAGTTCTTC. This translates into CASSLPGLATSYNEQFF. The chain links TRBV5-4 to TRBJ2-1; TRBD2 aligns across 10 bases. V lost 2 bases and J lost 0; bases outside the gene matches: 5. Germline CDR1 reads SGHNT; CDR2 reads YYREEE (reference sequence). The CDR3 runs to 17 residues.

V is TRBV5-5 and J is TRBJ2-6; tentative D call: TRBD1 (6 bases). The CDR3 consists of 15 residues. V dropped 4 bases and J dropped 4 bases, with 12 bases sitting between them. Germline CDR1 and CDR2: SGHKS and YYEKEE (reference sequence). The CDR3 loop reads CASSHVGQGANVLTF. CDR3 in DNA: TGTGCCAGCAGCCATGTGGGACAAGGGGCCAACGTCCTGACTTTC. Full variable domain (missing parts from reference TRBV5-5 and TRBJ2-6): DAGVTQSPTHLIKTRGQQVTLRCSPISGHKSVSWYQQVLGQGPQFIFQYYEKEERGRGNFPDRFSARQFPNYSSELNVNALLLGDSALYLCASSHVGQGANVLTFGAGSRLTVL.

The V and J genes are TRBV6-1 and TRBJ1-5; D might be TRBD1 (5 bases). The V gene lost 6 bases and the J gene lost 4 bases, with 10 bases spanning the gap. This CDR3 has 13 residues. CDR1 and CDR2 from the germline V gene are MNHNS and SASEGT. The chain's CDR3 is CASRVTGNQPQHF. CDR3 bases: TGTGCCAGCAGAGTCACAGGTAATCAGCCCCAGCATTTT.

The V call is TRBV19, the J call TRBJ1-4, with D possibly matching TRBD1 (6 bases). The germline V gene has CDR1 LNHDA and CDR2 SQIVND (reference sequence). The CDR3 loop spans 13 amino acids. The V end lost 4 bases, the J end lost 6 bases, and 9 bases lay between the germline ends. The CDR3 nucleotides are TGTGCCAGTAGTAGGGGGGGCGATGAAAAACTGTTTTTT. Translation gives CASSRGGDEKLFF.

The V gene is TRBV9, the J gene TRBJ2-7; 7 positions match TRBD2. CDR1 is SGDLS and CDR2 is YYNGEE in the germline V gene. The CDR3 has 14 amino acids. Trimming cost V 0 bases and J 3 bases; bases outside gene matches: 3. The CDR3 coding sequence is TGTGCCAGCAGCGTAGGAGGGGAGGGCTACGAGCAGTACTTC. It codes for CASSVGGEGYEQYF.

The chain uses TRBV6-1 and TRBJ2-3, with D possibly being TRBD2 (5 bases). V was pared by 7 bases and J by 3 bases, with 17 bases between. The CDR3 covers 15 residues. Germline V gene lookup returns CDR1 MNHNS and CDR2 SASEGT. In nucleotides, the CDR3 is TGTGCCAGCACCAGTAGCGTTCTGGTGACAGATACGCAGTATTTT. It yields the protein CASTSSVLVTDTQYF.

V usage is TRBV5-1 and J usage is TRBJ1-6, with 8 nucleotides matching TRBD1. Per germline, CDR1 SGHRS and CDR2 YFSETQ. The CDR3 runs 17 residues. The V segment lost 0 bases and the J segment 10 bases; nucleotides outside the gene matches: 12. This CDR3 is CASSLGDWTGLRSPLHF. The CDR3 coding sequence is TGCGCCAGCAGCTTGGGAGACTGGACAGGGCTTAGGTCACCCCTCCACTTT.

This clone was counted a single time. This rearrangement joins TRBV6-1 to TRBJ2-5; TRBD2 aligns across 14 bases. CDR1 and CDR2 (germline): MNHNS, SASEGT. The CDR3 is 15 amino acids. V shed 7 bases and J 5 bases; nucleotides not matched to a gene: 6. DNA of the CDR3: TGTGCCAGCACCGTGACTAGCGGGGGGGCTGAGACCCAGTACTTC. Its protein is CASTVTSGGAETQYF.

This clone was observed once. The rearrangement links TRBV5-4 to TRBJ1-6; unclear D gene. Germline assignment: CDR1 SGHNT and CDR2 YYREEE (reference sequence). The germline V and J ends were trimmed by 4 bases and 7 bases, with 9 bases remaining between them. The CDR3 has 13 amino acids. CDR3 amino acids: CASSALLNSPLHF. The DNA of the CDR3 is TGTGCCAGCAGCGCCTTATTAAATTCACCCCTCCACTTT.

The V gene is TRBV6-1, the J gene TRBJ1-5; tentative D call: TRBD1 (5 bases). The CDR3 is 15 amino acids. Germline CDR1 is MNHNS and CDR2 is SASEGT. Trimming took 3 bases from V and 4 from J, leaving 13 bases between them. CDR3 protein: CASSDWGTGNQPQHF. CDR3 sequence (DNA): TGTGCCAGCAGTGATTGGGGGACTGGGAATCAGCCCCAGCATTTT.

This chain uses TRBV11-2 with TRBJ2-7, with 7 bases aligning to TRBD2. This CDR3 has 12 residues. V was pared by 5 bases and J by 5 bases, with 3 bases of the junction left unmatched. Germline CDR1 reads SGHAT; CDR2 reads FQNNGV. The CDR3 DNA follows: TGTGCCAGCAGCCCTACTAGCGACGAGCAGTACTTC. It encodes CASSPTSDEQYF.

This rearrangement joins TRBV2 to TRBJ2-1, with D unresolved. Germline lookup yields CDR1 SNHLY and CDR2 FYNNEI. This CDR3 contains 13 residues. V was cut by 5 bases and J by 8 bases, with 13 bases left in between. The DNA of the CDR3 is TGTGCCAGCAGTTATGTCCGGCGCGATGAGCAGTTCTTC. Its translation: CASSYVRRDEQFF.

Points on this clone: Other DNA sequences in this specimen translate into the identical CDR3. The J gene is TRBJ1-2, the V gene TRBV7-2; 8 bases map to TRBD1. The CDR3 has 12 amino acids. CDR1 and CDR2 (germline): SGHTA, FQGNSA. V lost 5 bases, J lost 6 bases, and 2 bases stayed unmatched. CDR3 sequence: CASSPTGDGYTF. The CDR3 coding sequence is TGTGCCAGCAGCCCGACAGGGGATGGCTACACCTTC.

This chain links TRBV7-9 with TRBJ2-1, with a tentative D call TRBD2 (7 bases). Germline CDR1 reads SEHNR; CDR2 reads FQNEAQ (reference sequence). The V end lost 0 bases, the J end lost 8 bases, and 11 bases lay between the germline ends. The CDR3 spans 14 residues. The CDR3 protein is CASSLAGGVYEQFF. The CDR3 DNA follows: TGTGCCAGCAGCTTAGCAGGGGGGGTCTATGAGCAGTTCTTC.

The V and J genes are TRBV5-4 and TRBJ2-1, with 12 bases matching TRBD2. This CDR3 comprises 16 residues. With 3 bases clipped from V and 3 bases from J, the junction kept 4 bases outside the gene matches. The V gene's germline CDR1 is SGHNT and CDR2 YYREEE (reference sequence). DNA for the CDR3: TGTGCCAGCAGCTCTAGCGGGGGGGCCCACTACAATGAGCAGTTCTTC. It is translated as CASSSSGGAHYNEQFF.

The rearrangement links TRBV6-4 to TRBJ1-2; D possibly corresponds to TRBD1 (5 bases). CDR1 is MRHNA and CDR2 is SNTAGT in the germline V gene. The CDR3 covers 13 residues. The V end lost 3 bases, the J end lost 4 bases, and 9 bases lay between the germline ends. The CDR3 DNA sequence: TGTGCCAGCAGTGAAACAGGAGGCTATGGCTACACCTTC. It encodes CASSETGGYGYTF.

This clone was detected once. The rearrangement links TRBV10-2 to TRBJ2-3; tentatively, D is TRBD2 (5 bases). The CDR3 extends over 14 amino acids. V was trimmed by 3 bases and J by 5 bases, leaving 12 bases between them. Germline lookup yields CDR1 WSHSY and CDR2 SAAADI. CDR3 sequence (DNA): TGCGCCAGCAGTGATGAGGGTGAAGTAGATACGCAGTATTTT. This sequence encodes CASSDEGEVDTQYF.

The V call is TRBV9, the J call TRBJ2-3, with D possibly matching TRBD2 (5 bases). The germline CDR1 and CDR2 sequences are SGDLS and YYNGEE. The CDR3 has 17 residues. Trimming took 3 bases from V and 1 from J, leaving 18 bases between them. The CDR3 sequence is CASSAPRGRDGTDTQYF. DNA for the CDR3: TGTGCCAGCAGCGCGCCCCGAGGGCGAGACGGCACAGATACGCAGTATTTT.

This sequence joins TRBV7-2 and TRBJ1-1, with TRBD1 matching over 8 bases. Germline V gene sequence: CDR1 SGHTA, CDR2 FQGNSA. The CDR3 extends over 15 amino acids. Germline trimming cut 4 bases from V and 5 bases from J; bases unmatched to any gene: 9. The CDR3 DNA sequence: TGTGCCAGCAGCTCCCAGACAGGGGTACGTACTGAAGCTTTCTTT. Residues: CASSSQTGVRTEAFF.

The gene calls are TRBV5-1 and TRBJ1-1; D remains ambiguous. Germline loops: CDR1 SGHRS, CDR2 YFSETQ. Trimming removed 3 bases at V and 0 bases at J, with 12 bases between. The CDR3 sequence is 15 residues long. CDR3 protein: CASSWVRFMNTEAFF. CDR3 DNA: TGCGCCAGCAGCTGGGTAAGGTTTATGAACACTGAAGCTTTCTTT. The whole variable domain, remainder taken from reference TRBV5-1 and TRBJ1-1, is KAGVTQTPRYLIKTRGQQVTLSCSPISGHRSVSWYQQTPGQGLQFLFEYFSETQRNKGNFPGRFSGRQFSNSRSEMNVSTLELGDSALYLCASSWVRFMNTEAFFGQGTRLTVV.

Notes on this clone: The junction shows a germline mismatch at one end, possibly a read error. This chain joins TRBV30 and TRBJ1-1; the D is unclear. Germline CDR1 and CDR2: GTSNPN and SVGIG (reference sequence). This CDR3 region has 12 residues. CDR3 region: CAWGNGDTKAFF. The CDR3 bases are TGTGCCTGGGGGAACGGAGACACTAAAGCTTTCTTT.

V is TRBV15 and J is TRBJ2-7; D gene unclear. CDR3 length equals 15 residues. V was cut by 4 bases and J by 5 bases, with 18 bases left in between. Germline CDR1 and CDR2: LNHNV and YYDKDF (reference sequence). The CDR3 nucleotides are TGTGCCACCAGCACCCAAACGACGGGTGTCCACGAGCAGTACTTC. This codes for CATSTQTTGVHEQYF.

The V call is TRBV5-4, the J call TRBJ2-2, with D possibly being TRBD1 (5 bases). The CDR3 contains 16 residues. The V gene lost 3 bases and the J gene lost 3 bases, with 15 bases spanning the gap. The germline V gene encodes CDR1 SGHNT and CDR2 YYREEE (reference sequence). The CDR3 nucleotides are TGTGCCAGCAGCTCACTCCGGCAGGGCGACACCGGGGAGCTGTTTTTT. Translation: CASSSLRQGDTGELFF. The full variable domain, its missing parts supplied by reference TRBV5-4 and TRBJ2-2, is ETGVTQSPTHLIKTRGQQVTLRCSSQSGHNTVSWYQQALGQGPQFIFQYYREEENGRGNFPPRFSGLQFPNYSSELNVNALELDDSALYLCASSSLRQGDTGELFFGEGSRLTVL.

This chain connects TRBV2 to TRBJ1-6; 7 bases align to TRBD1. The CDR3 is 14 residues long. Germline loops: CDR1 SNHLY, CDR2 FYNNEI. The trim removed 6 bases at V and 7 bases at J, leaving 6 bases unmatched. CDR3 residues: CASSSGTENSPLHF. Here the CDR3 DNA reads TGTGCCAGCAGCTCCGGGACAGAGAATTCACCCCTCCACTTT.

The chain combines TRBV7-2 with TRBJ1-5; TRBD1 is a possible D gene (5 bases). The germline gives CDR1 SGHTA, CDR2 FQGNSA. This CDR3 is built from 13 residues. The V gene lost 2 bases and the J gene lost 6 bases, with 8 bases spanning the gap. In nucleotides, the CDR3 is TGTGCCAGCAGCTTATCGGGGGTTCAGCCCCAGCATTTT. Translating it yields CASSLSGVQPQHF.